The 15 T cell receptor beta chains below come from one sample, sequenced in a study of T cells expressing NK-cell markers. TCRdb re-called the 5' RACE reads and gives one entry per CDR3 protein, without DNA. This listing includes roughly 20,000 distinct CDR3 sequences. What was sequenced was blood T cells: a sorted CD56 or NKG2C T cell subset, CD4+ or CD8+ T cells, or bulk PBMC T cells (not recorded which). Every receptor here comes from a man aged 18-69 years in good health.

The rearrangement joins TRBV6-5 to TRBJ2-7; TCRdb's assignment of TRBD1 cannot be checked, as there is no DNA. Germline V gives CDR1 MNHEY, CDR2 SVGAGI. The CDR3 runs 15 residues. CDR3 loop: CASSTDLGNLREQYF.

The V call is TRBV20-1, the J call TRBJ2-1; the TCRdb D gene call, TRBD2, has no DNA to confirm it. The CDR3 is 18 residues long. Looked up from germline, CDR1 is DFQATT and CDR2 is SNEGSKA (reference sequence). CDR3 in amino acids: CSATDHEREGRRINEQFF.

The chain couples TRBV27 to TRBJ2-3; TCRdb names TRBD2, which stays unverified in the absence of DNA. The CDR3 is 15 residues long. The germline V gene has CDR1 MNHEY and CDR2 SMNVEV (reference sequence). CDR3 amino acids: CASSVLAGVGDTQYF.

The V gene is TRBV12-3 or TRBV12-4, the J gene TRBJ1-2; TCRdb returns TRBD1, unconfirmable since there is no DNA. The CDR3 is made up of 15 amino acids. CDR3 region: CASSPGAPQIYGYTF.

The chain couples TRBV4-1 to TRBJ1-6. The V gene's germline CDR1 is MGHRA and CDR2 YSYEKL. The CDR3 covers 16 residues. The CDR3 is CASSRGWSSYNSPLHF.

The CDR3 reads CASSQVEASGNTIYF. V and J are TRBV4-3 and TRBJ1-3. Germline assignment: CDR1 LGHNA and CDR2 YSLEER. The CDR3 contains 15 residues.

This chain joins TRBV13 and TRBJ2-3. Germline lookup yields CDR1 PRHDT and CDR2 FYEKMQ (reference sequence). The CDR3 spans 12 residues. The CDR3 loop is CASRAGFDTQYF.

The chain joins TRBV5-1 to TRBJ2-1; with no DNA, the TCRdb D assignment of TRBD2 cannot be verified. The CDR3 sequence is 16 residues long. Germline V lookup: CDR1 SGHRS, CDR2 YFSETQ. CDR3 sequence: CASSLRRSGGANEQFF. The full variable domain, in which reference TRBV5-1 and TRBJ2-1 provide the parts outside the CDR3, is KAGVTQTPRYLIKTRGQQVTLSCSPISGHRSVSWYQQTPGQGLQFLFEYFSETQRNKGNFPGRFSGRQFSNSRSEMNVSTLELGDSALYLCASSLRRSGGANEQFFGPGTRLTVL.

The chain has TRBV12-3 or TRBV12-4 and TRBJ1-1. The CDR3 contains 14 residues. The CDR3: CASSLQSFSRRAFF.

The chain is built from TRBV7-9 and TRBJ2-1; TCRdb reports TRBD2, a call that lacks DNA to check it against. CDR1 and CDR2 (germline): SEHNR, FQNEAQ (reference sequence). The CDR3 is 19 amino acids. The CDR3 here is CASSSSTSVLARPSNEQFF.

This chain links TRBV27 with TRBJ2-7; the D gene TCRdb calls, TRBD1, cannot be checked with no DNA. This CDR3 spans 16 amino acids. From germline, CDR1 is MNHEY and CDR2 SMNVEV (reference sequence). The CDR3 reads CASRPSGTGVKDEQYF.

This chain connects TRBV30 to TRBJ2-5; with no DNA, the TCRdb D assignment of TRBD2 cannot be verified. Germline loops: CDR1 GTSNPN, CDR2 SVGIG (reference sequence). CDR3 length equals 12 residues. CDR3 region: CAWSSLEETQYF. The whole variable domain, remainder taken from reference TRBV30 and TRBJ2-5, is SQTIHQWPATLVQPVGSPLSLECTVEGTSNPNLYWYRQAAGRGLQLLFYSVGIGQISSEVPQNLSASRPQDRQFILSSKKLLLSDSGFYLCAWSSLEETQYFGPGTRLLVL.

The chain employs TRBV4-3 and TRBJ2-1. The length of the CDR3 is 16 residues. CDR1 and CDR2 (germline): LGHNA, YSLEER. The CDR3 loop is CASSQEVSFSYNEQFF.

V gene TRBV6-5 combines with J gene TRBJ2-2; the D call from TCRdb, TRBD1, cannot be confirmed without DNA. Germline CDR1 reads MNHEY; CDR2 reads SVGAGI. This CDR3 comprises 16 residues. CDR3 region: CASRTVWGSDTGELFF.

The chain combines TRBV4-1 with TRBJ2-3; TCRdb's D call, TRBD1, is unchecked because there is no DNA. CDR3 length equals 14 residues. Looked up from germline, CDR1 is MGHRA and CDR2 is YSYEKL. CDR3 residues: CASSTSGGTDTQYF.